Listed here are 17 T cell receptor beta chains from one sample, sequenced in a study of blood T cell repertoires in COVID-19. Generated by immunoSEQ multiplex PCR, the TCRdb table keeps only in-frame clones and is missing some. The table includes 490,000 or so clones, more than 85% detected once. Sequencing input: PBMCs or T cells enriched from blood (not recorded which). The receptors originated from a woman aged 55-75 years who had recovered from COVID-19.

This clone was seen a single time. The chain recombines TRBV29-1 with TRBJ1-2, with TRBD1 identical over 7 bases. CDR1 and CDR2 from the germline V gene are SQVTM and ANQGSEA. The CDR3 consists of 14 residues. The ends lost 6 bases at V and 5 bases at J; junction bases unmatched: 12. CDR3: CSVARAGGIYGYTF. For the CDR3, the DNA is TGCAGCGTCGCGAGGGCAGGGGGAATATATGGCTACACCTTC. The full variable domain, completed using reference TRBV29-1 and TRBJ1-2, is SAVISQKPSRDICQRGTSLTIQCQVDSQVTMMFWYRQQPGQSLTLIATANQGSEATYESGFVIDKFPISRPNLTFSTLTVSNMSPEDSSIYLCSVARAGGIYGYTFGSGTRLTVV.

A single count supports this clone. The chain carries TRBV9 and TRBJ2-3; perhaps TRBD2 as D (7 bases). The CDR3 covers 15 residues. Trimming removed 4 bases from V and 0 bases from J, with 12 bases in between. Germline CDR1 reads SGDLS; CDR2 reads YYNGEE. The CDR3 loop reads CASSRGAGSTDTQYF. For the CDR3, the DNA is TGTGCCAGCAGCCGGGGGGCGGGTAGCACAGATACGCAGTATTTT.

This chain joins TRBV2 and TRBJ1-3; D not resolved. This CDR3 contains 14 residues. The V gene lost 2 bases and the J gene lost 3 bases, with 8 bases spanning the gap. Germline CDR1 and CDR2: SNHLY and FYNNEI. The CDR3 nucleotides are TGTGCCAGCAGTGAAAGGGCGGGTGGAAACACCATATATTTT. It encodes CASSERAGGNTIYF. Filled out from reference TRBV2 and TRBJ1-3, the complete variable domain reads EPEVTQTPSHQVTQMGQEVILRCVPISNHLYFYWYRQILGQKVEFLVSFYNNEISEKSEIFDDQFSVERPDGSNFTLKIRSTKLEDSAMYFCASSERAGGNTIYFGEGSWLTVV.

This clone was detected once. This chain links TRBV6-6 with TRBJ1-5; a weak D match, TRBD1 (6 bases). The CDR3 extends over 16 amino acids. V dropped 4 bases and J dropped 1 base, with 14 bases sitting between them. The germline V gene encodes CDR1 MNHNY and CDR2 SVGAGI (reference sequence). The CDR3 nucleotides read TGTGCCAGCAGTTCCAAAGGGGGGGGGAGCAATCAGCCCCAGCATTTT. Translation gives CASSSKGGGSNQPQHF.

The V gene is TRBV12-5, the J gene TRBJ1-1, with a weak D call TRBD1 (5 bases). This CDR3 contains 11 residues. V dropped 3 bases and J dropped 11 bases, with 10 bases sitting between them. The germline gives CDR1 LGHNT, CDR2 FRNRAP. CDR3 DNA sequence: TGTGCTAGTGGTTTAGGGGAAAGGGCTTTCTTT. Translation: CASGLGERAFF.

This chain joins TRBV29-1 and TRBJ2-2; D uncertain. Germline V gene sequence: CDR1 SQVTM, CDR2 ANQGSEA. The CDR3 has 13 residues. V was cut by 6 bases and J by 6 bases, with 14 bases left in between. CDR3 sequence reads: CSVGNLRAGELFF. The CDR3 DNA is TGCAGCGTGGGCAACTTGCGAGCCGGGGAGCTGTTTTTT.

J is TRBJ1-2 and V is TRBV4-2; TRBD1 matches at 9 bases. With 0 bases clipped from V and 6 bases from J, the junction kept 8 bases outside the gene matches. The length of the CDR3 is 16 residues. CDR1 is LGHNA, CDR2 YNFKEQ, per germline. In DNA, the CDR3 is TGTGCCAGCAGCCAAGACTCGGACAGGGGAGTCGATGGCTACACCTTC. As protein: CASSQDSDRGVDGYTF.

This chain connects TRBV9 to TRBJ2-1; 8 bases align to TRBD1. Germline-derived CDR1 and CDR2 are SGDLS and YYNGEE. The V and J ends lost 3 bases and 3 bases, in that order; junction bases with no gene match: 5. The CDR3 sequence is 15 residues long. The CDR3 reads CASSATGAFYNEQFF. The CDR3 region has the DNA TGTGCCAGCAGCGCGACAGGGGCTTTCTACAATGAGCAGTTCTTC.

V usage is TRBV28 and J usage is TRBJ1-2; TRBD1 is a possible D gene (5 bases). Germline values: CDR1 MDHEN, CDR2 SYDVKM. This CDR3 is built from 14 residues. V shed 7 bases and J shed 0 bases, with 12 bases lying between them. The CDR3 DNA reads as TGTGCCAGCACCAACAGGCTACCTAACTATGGCTACACCTTC. This codes for CASTNRLPNYGYTF.

The DNA for the CDR3 is TGTGCCAGCAGGGGGGGGCCAAGCATTCAGTACTTC. Translating gives CASRGGPSIQYF. The chain joins TRBV6-5 to TRBJ2-4; tentative D call: TRBD2 (7 bases). From germline, CDR1 is MNHEY and CDR2 SVGAGI. V dropped 6 bases and J dropped 9 bases, with 12 bases sitting between them. The length of the CDR3 is 12 residues.

This chain uses TRBV9 with TRBJ1-1, with D possibly being TRBD1 (5 bases). CDR3 length: 15 residues. Germline CDR1 is SGDLS and CDR2 is YYNGEE. V was pared by 0 bases and J by 2 bases, with 11 bases between. DNA of the CDR3: TGTGCCAGCAGCGTAGAGGCCAGGGAAAACACTGAAGCTTTCTTT. Its protein is CASSVEARENTEAFF.

This rearrangement joins TRBV28 to TRBJ1-3; D remains ambiguous. Deletions cut 8 bases from V and 2 bases from J, with 10 bases between. This CDR3 region has 13 residues. Germline values: CDR1 MDHEN, CDR2 SYDVKM. The CDR3 DNA sequence: TGTGCCAGCCTAGGAAGCCCTGGAAACACCATATATTTT. It is translated as CASLGSPGNTIYF.

V and J are TRBV24-1 and TRBJ1-5, with D perhaps matching TRBD1 (5 bases). Germline CDR1 reads KGHDR; CDR2 reads SFDVKD. The V gene lost 3 bases and the J gene lost 9 bases, with 14 bases spanning the gap. CDR3 size: 14 residues. CDR3 protein: CATSDPAGRGPQHF. The CDR3 DNA reads TGTGCCACCAGTGATCCGGCAGGGAGGGGGCCCCAGCATTTT.

The chain uses TRBV24-1 and TRBJ1-2; TRBD1 matches at 7 bases. V shed 3 bases and J 4 bases; nucleotides not matched to a gene: 4. CDR1 and CDR2 (germline): KGHDR, SFDVKD. The CDR3 contains 14 residues. CDR3 coding DNA: TGTGCCACCAGTGATCCCCGGACAGGCTATGGCTACACCTTC. Translated, it gives CATSDPRTGYGYTF.

V usage is TRBV4-1 and J usage is TRBJ1-4; no clear D. Trimming shortened V by 1 base and J by 5 bases, and 8 bases separated the two germline ends. There are 14 residues in the CDR3. Germline lookup yields CDR1 MGHRA and CDR2 YSYEKL. The CDR3 loop is CASSQVGLNEKLFF. The CDR3 DNA reads TGCGCCAGCAGCCAAGTTGGGCTGAATGAAAAACTGTTTTTT.

This clone has just one count. The chain is built from TRBV6-1 and TRBJ1-1; TRBD1 might be the D (5 bases). The CDR3 extends over 15 amino acids. Trimming stripped 2 bases from V and 7 bases from J, with 17 bases between. CDR1 is MNHNS and CDR2 is SASEGT in the germline V gene. In DNA, the CDR3 is TGTGCCAGCAGTGAAAAGACCACAGGAAAACGTGAAGCTTTCTTT. Its translation is CASSEKTTGKREAFF.

The chain joins TRBV3-1 (or the pseudogene TRBV3-2) to TRBJ1-1, with a tentative D call TRBD1 (6 bases). V lost 7 bases and J lost 4, with 10 bases in between. The CDR3 is 12 residues long. CDR1 is LGHDT and CDR2 is YNNKEL in the germline V gene (reference sequence). CDR3 sequence (DNA): TGTGCCAGCAAGGGGGGGAGCACTGAAGCTTTCTTT. The encoded protein is CASKGGSTEAFF.